This TCR beta chain originates from a study of shared clonotypes between healthy human individuals. Points from the study as a whole: Approximately 4.6% of naive CD4 clonotypes were shared across several donors.

Generated by immunoSEQ multiplex PCR, the TCRdb table keeps only in-frame clones and is missing some. This sample has fewer than 1.8 million clones; about 98.5% occur once, and the top ten carry roughly 0.35%. Healthy HIV-negative adults without recent acute infections or vaccinations served as donors. As regards this clone: Its antigen is not known.

Source material: naive CD4+ T cells sorted from blood. The subset was: CD45RA+ positively selected. This TCR was sampled from a man under 40 in good health.

DNA for the CDR3: TGTGCCAGCAGTTCCTTAGGACAGTATGAAGCTTTCTTT. It yields the protein CASSSLGQYEAFF. The chain joins TRBV28 to TRBJ1-1; possible D gene TRBD1, 6 bases. Trimming took 4 bases from V and 7 from J, leaving 13 bases between them. The CDR3 has 13 amino acids. Germline V CDR1 and CDR2: MDHEN, SYDVKM.